The clone carrying this T cell receptor beta chain was counted a few times. TCRdb reprocessed the RACE reads with MiXCR, giving one entry per CDR3 protein. Among tens of thousands of distinct CDR3 sequences listed, 9.8% were seen once. These data come from a study of human T cells and chemical hapten exposure. Time point specified: patch test 1, 2 weeks after DPC sensitization. Documented treatment: therapeutic diphenylcyclopropenone sensitization with weekly scalp DPC. The CDR3 is 17 amino acids. Per the germline V gene, CDR1 is MNHEY and CDR2 is SVGAGI. Trimming cost V 2 bases and J 1 base, with 15 bases left between them.

V and J are TRBV6-5 and TRBJ1-5; weak D call: TRBD1 (6 bases). The material was whole blood, obtained in connection with sensitization to the hapten diphenylcyclopropenone (DPC). This sequence was found in a woman aged 40 to 49 with alopecia areata. Some clones in this sample may be carry-over from other donors' samples. The CDR3 reads CASSYRGGGRSNQPQHF. CDR3 sequence (DNA): TGTGCCAGCAGTTACCGGGGGGGCGGACGGAGCAATCAGCCCCAGCATTTT.